Below are 10 T cell receptor beta chains sequenced from a single sample in a study of T cell repertoires in cytomegalovirus infection (dated by TCRdb to about 2019). For these TCRs, the target antigens are not known. Reads for this sample came from an Illumina HiSeq 1500. The public reads were reanalyzed by TCRdb: fastp trimming at Q25, MiXCR alignment, in-frame beta chains only. Each entry is one CDR3 protein sequence, shown with its most common DNA and genes. The table for this sample lists fewer than 850,000 distinct CDR3 sequences; 25% to 30% of them were counted only once. The ten largest make up under 15% of the sample. The treatment or condition label, as the study defines it: in vitro stimulation with specific CMV peptide epitopes to enrich CMV-specific T cells. Source: cultured CD8+ T cells from PBMCs, taken from culture after CMV antigen stimulation. The receptors come from a human donor in good health (CMV status not recorded). Some clones in this sample may be carry-over from other donors' samples.

The chain couples TRBV19 to TRBJ2-7; 9 bases map to TRBD1. With 5 bases clipped from V and 2 bases from J, the junction kept 7 bases outside the gene matches. The CDR3 runs to 15 residues. Germline CDR1 reads LNHDA; CDR2 reads SQIVND (reference sequence). Here the CDR3 reads CASSPGTGWPYEQYV. DNA of the CDR3: TGTGCCAGTAGTCCCGGGACAGGGTGGCCCTACGAGCAGTACGTC.

This chain uses TRBV3-1 with TRBJ2-5; D possibly corresponds to TRBD2 (6 bases). V was cut by 3 bases and J by 5 bases, with 10 bases left in between. The CDR3 is 13 residues long. Germline CDR1 LGHDT, CDR2 YNNKEL (reference sequence). The CDR3 DNA is TGTGCCAGCAGCCAGGGGGACTCCGAGACCCAGTACTTC. This sequence encodes CASSQGDSETQYF.

The genes are TRBV11-1 and TRBJ1-1; maybe TRBD1 (5 bases). Trimming pared 1 base from V and 2 bases from J, leaving 14 bases between. The CDR3 totals 16 residues. Germline loops: CDR1 SGHAT, CDR2 FQDESV (reference sequence). The CDR3 bases are TGTGCCAGCAGCTTAGGGGTCAAGGGGCATAACACTGAAGCTTTCTTT. This translates into CASSLGVKGHNTEAFF.

This clonotype was seen once. It may be a read error: a sequence one base away is much more abundant. The chain links TRBV7-2 to TRBJ2-3; possibly TRBD1 for D (6 bases). The germline CDR1 and CDR2 sequences are SGHTA and FQGNSA. There are 20 residues in the CDR3. CDR3 region: CAGSRRPSDRTNSSTDTQYF. For the CDR3, the DNA is TGTGCCGGCAGCCGGAGACCCTCCGACAGGACCAACTCTAGCACAGATACGCAGTATTTT. Using reference TRBV7-2 and TRBJ2-3 for the parts outside the CDR3, the full variable domain is GAGVSQSPSNKVTEKGKDVELRCDPISGHTALYWYRQSLGQGLEFLIYFQGNSAPDKSGLPSDRFSAERTGGSVSTLTIQRTQQEDSAVYLCAGSRRPSDRTNSSTDTQYFGPGTRLTVL.

This clonotype was picked up a small number of times. J is TRBJ2-3 and V is TRBV10-3; no clear D gene. CDR1 ENHRY and CDR2 SYGVKD come from the germline V gene. This CDR3 has 15 residues. The V and J ends lost 6 bases and 0 bases respectively, with 13 bases between them. The CDR3 region has the DNA TGTGCCATCAGAGGACGCCACCCCAGCACAGATACGCAGTATTTT. This encodes CAIRGRHPSTDTQYF.

The CDR3 loop is CASSQNQQGDYNSPLHF. The CDR3 DNA reads TGTGCCAGCAGCCAAAATCAACAGGGGGATTATAATTCACCCCTCCACTTT. The gene calls are TRBV4-2 and TRBJ1-6; TRBD1 aligns across 8 bases. V lost 2 bases and J lost 4; bases outside the gene matches: 7. There are 17 residues in the CDR3. Germline CDR1 LGHNA, CDR2 YNFKEQ.

The chain recombines TRBV6-5 with TRBJ2-1; 8 bases agree with TRBD1. The CDR3 is made up of 17 amino acids. Germline V lookup: CDR1 MNHEY, CDR2 SVGAGI. The junction had 10 bases not matched to a gene; V was cut back by 0 bases and J by 6 bases. The DNA of the CDR3 is TGTGCCAGCAGTTACTCGGGTAGACAGGGGCCTAGCAATGAGCAGTTCTTC. It specifies CASSYSGRQGPSNEQFF.

This clonotype was observed a handful of times. This chain connects TRBV6-1 to TRBJ2-2; 7 nucleotides match TRBD1. V shed 6 bases and J 5 bases; nucleotides not matched to a gene: 6. The CDR3 extends over 14 amino acids. CDR1 and CDR2 from the germline V gene are MNHNS and SASEGT. This CDR3 reads CASRGQLPTGELFF. CDR3 bases: TGTGCCAGCAGGGGACAGTTACCTACCGGGGAGCTGTTTTTT.

This clonotype was observed a handful of times. CDR3 in amino acids: CASSQEVRTEAFF. In DNA form, the CDR3 reads TGCGCCAGCAGCCAAGAGGTGAGAACTGAAGCTTTCTTT. The chain employs TRBV4-1 and TRBJ1-1; D unclear. The CDR3 runs 13 residues. CDR1 and CDR2 (germline): MGHRA, YSYEKL. V was cut by 0 bases and J by 5 bases, with 7 bases left in between.

This chain uses TRBV28 with TRBJ1-1; 7 bases fit TRBD1. V was pared by 3 bases and J by 5 bases, with 3 bases of the junction left unmatched. Per the germline V gene, CDR1 is MDHEN and CDR2 is SYDVKM. CDR3 size: 13 residues. The DNA for the CDR3 is TGTGCCAGCAGTTTCATCAGGGGGACTGAAGCTTTCTTT. The encoded protein is CASSFIRGTEAFF.